This T cell receptor beta chain was found in a study of blood T cell repertoires in COVID-19. As for the study in general: Sites across the United States, Italy and Spain contributed samples from acute and convalescent COVID-19.

Participants' own reports of clinical history determined their cohort assignment. Original processing notes: Reference gene primer amplification in the assay estimated nucleated cell counts. Libraries were prepared by immunoSEQ multiplex PCR; TCRdb keeps only in-frame clonotypes and omits some of them. The V and J calls and clone size come from that table; D and trimming were worked out from the DNA. The profile shows around 250,000 clones, around 93% of them singletons. There are 12 residues in the CDR3. V was trimmed by 0 bases and J by 5 bases, leaving 3 bases between them. Per germline, CDR1 SGHDT and CDR2 YYEEEE.

The sample taken for sequencing was PBMCs or T cells enriched from blood (not recorded which). This TCR derives from a man aged 40-49 years who had been exposed to COVID-19. The genes are TRBV5-6 and TRBJ1-5; the D is unclear. The CDR3 protein is CASSLADQPQHF. CDR3 DNA: TGTGCCAGCAGCTTGGCGGATCAGCCCCAGCATTTT.